Listed here are 2 T cell receptor beta chains from one sample, sequenced in a study of blood T cell repertoires in COVID-19 (dated by TCRdb to the early 2020s). The library was obtained by the immunoSEQ multiplex PCR assay. In TCRdb, the immuneACCESS table is reduced to in-frame sequences with V and J assigned. These tables do not hold every clone; where another copy was compared, an unresolved V gene accounts for under half, and the others remain unexplained. For this sample there are around 250,000 clones; roughly four fifths appear just once. The ten largest account for approximately 3.6% of the sample. Specimen: PBMCs or T cells enriched from blood (not recorded which). The receptors derive from a man aged 45-60 years who had recovered from COVID-19.

The chain uses TRBV19 and TRBJ2-4; the D gene is possibly TRBD1 (7 bases). Between the trimmed V and J ends, which lost 5 bases and 3 bases, there was a span of 14 bases. The V gene's germline CDR1 is LNHDA and CDR2 SQIVND (reference sequence). The CDR3 covers 15 residues. DNA of the CDR3: TGTGCCAGTAGTTCCTCAGGGGGAGGCAAAAACATTCAGTACTTC. Translating it yields CASSSSGGGKNIQYF.

V gene TRBV7-9 combines with J gene TRBJ1-3; no reliable D call. The CDR3 has 13 amino acids. The germline CDR1 and CDR2 sequences are SEHNR and FQNEAQ (reference sequence). The V and J ends lost 4 bases and 4 bases respectively, with 8 bases between them. This CDR3 reads CASSSGAGNTIYF. The CDR3 nucleotides are TGTGCCAGCAGCTCCGGAGCCGGAAACACCATATATTTT.